This T cell receptor beta chain was identified in a study of chemoradiotherapy in HPV16-positive cancers. Study as a whole: Functional T-cell assays on two HPV16-positive patients' cells defined candidate HPV-specific clones and common TCR motifs.

This clone was seen only once. Generated by immunoSEQ multiplex PCR, the TCRdb table keeps only in-frame clones and is missing some. The table has around 29,000 clones, about 89% seen once. This CDR3 contains 11 residues. V dropped 3 bases and J dropped 7 bases, with 7 bases sitting between them. Germline values: CDR1 SEHNR, CDR2 FQNEAQ (reference sequence). Over chemoradiotherapy, repertoires were sampled more than once. The source material was blood, sampled from a patient who underwent chemoradiotherapy. The source of this sequence is a human donor with HPV-associated anogenital cancer. The V and J genes are TRBV7-9 and TRBJ2-7; unclear D gene. The CDR3 DNA reads as TGTGCCAGCAGCTTGGTTGATGAGCAGTACTTC. Amino acid sequence: CASSLVDEQYF. The full variable domain, in which reference TRBV7-9 and TRBJ2-7 provide the parts outside the CDR3, is DTGVSQNPRHKITKRGQNVTFRCDPISEHNRLYWYRQTLGQGPEFLTYFQNEAQLEKSRLLSDRFSAERPKGSFSTLEIQRTEQGDSAMYLCASSLVDEQYFGPGTRLTVT.